This T cell receptor (beta chain) came from a study of T cell responses to AZD1222 COVID-19 vaccine (dated by TCRdb to the early 2020s). Regarding the study in general: AZD1222 recipients given second doses at about 4 weeks or at about 12 weeks were pooled, since spike-specific TCR depth and breadth were not found to differ between the two schedules. Trial participants were enrolled by age into 18-55, 56-69 and 70-plus year subgroups, with around 150, 28 and 57 TCR-sequenced participants respectively. TCR sequencing was performed for more than 230 trial participants, of whom about 200 were given two doses of AZD1222 and 26 were given two doses of MenACWY control vaccine.

Trimming accounts for 0 bases at V and 4 bases at J, while the number of junction bases matched to no gene is 6. The CDR3 has 16 amino acids, counting the end cysteine and phenylalanine. Of the read, only the CDR3 DNA is kept; its 48 bases are in frame from base 1. The germline V gene supplies CDR1 SGHTA and CDR2 FQGNSA. Results the study describes overall, beyond this receptor: The vaccine-associated CD4 TCRs covered the entire spike protein, and the dominant responses fell in regions 160-218 and 743-854. Conclusions about previously exposed vaccinees are limited because only five or six AZD1222 recipients were SARS-CoV-2 seropositive at baseline. No day 14 peak-response samples were available, so repertoires were characterized only after the peak T cell response. Reportedly, almost half of the unique spike-specific TCRs recognized epitopes lying outside the regions that are mutated in the B.1.351 and B.1.1.7 variants. A significant rise in spike-specific TCR breadth and depth was observed after two AZD1222 doses relative to day 0 and relative to MenACWY recipients. Most participants were white British and females outnumbered males, and the authors suggested that clonal diversity may have been underestimated. In the small 56-69-year group, the increase in depth fell short of significance, most likely because of low power.

A remark on this clone: What antigen it recognizes has not been identified. Base-call qualities are not available, and no considerably larger clone is one nucleotide away.

The CDR3 regions of human TCRbeta chains were subjected to immunosequencing. The authors' pipeline ran thus. Repertoire TCRs were checked for matches against a reference library of SARS-CoV-2-specific TCRs that had been generated using the MIRA antigen-specificity platform. Breadth meant the fraction of unique TCRs that were SARS-CoV-2-associated, whereas depth meant the fraction of total T cells that were SARS-CoV-2-associated. Using the MIRA data, every spike-specific TCR was mapped to the spike region that the TCR reacted to and assigned to either a CD4 or a CD8 class. Log10-transformed breadth and depth values were compared by one-way ANOVA with Sidak's multiple comparisons tests. What TCRdb holds here is the immuneACCESS table cut down to in-frame rearrangements. Part of the clones is not present; checked against another copy, under half of the missing clones reflect an unresolved V gene, and the others are unexplained. V, J and clone size derive from that table, while D and trimming were established from the DNA sequence. Recorded for this sample are about 100,000 clones; approximately 87% of them occurred a single time. Approximately 15% of the sample rests with the top ten.

Interpreted using the paper, the time point label stands for: baseline before first vaccination. Vaccinee samples came from UK trials COV001 and COV002, including a single-blind randomized controlled phase 2/3 trial of AZD1222 (ChAdOx1 nCoV-19) in healthy adults. For TCRbeta chain sequencing, PBMC samples from trial participants were taken at day 0 and at day 28 after the second dose. The sequencing used peripheral blood, collected on day 0 of AZD1222 vaccination. The chain employs TRBV7-2 and TRBJ2-3, with 8 junctional bases fitting TRBD2. The receptor comes from an adult in good health. The CDR3 corresponds to CASSLAAGGNSDTQYF. The nucleotide sequence reads as follows: TGTGCCAGCAGCTTAGCGGCGGGGGGCAACTCAGATACGCAGTATTTT.